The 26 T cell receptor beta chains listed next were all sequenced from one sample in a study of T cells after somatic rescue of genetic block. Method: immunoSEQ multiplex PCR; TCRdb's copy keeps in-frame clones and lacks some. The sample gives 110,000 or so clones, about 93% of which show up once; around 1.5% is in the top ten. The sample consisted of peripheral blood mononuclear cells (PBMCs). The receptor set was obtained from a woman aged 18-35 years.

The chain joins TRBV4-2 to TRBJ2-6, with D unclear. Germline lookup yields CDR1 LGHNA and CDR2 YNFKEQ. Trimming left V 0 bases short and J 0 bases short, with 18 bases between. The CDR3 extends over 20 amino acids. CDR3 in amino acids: CASSQESGYGLRSGANVLTF. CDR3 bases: TGTGCCAGCAGCCAAGAATCCGGGTATGGGCTTCGCTCTGGGGCCAACGTCCTGACTTTC.

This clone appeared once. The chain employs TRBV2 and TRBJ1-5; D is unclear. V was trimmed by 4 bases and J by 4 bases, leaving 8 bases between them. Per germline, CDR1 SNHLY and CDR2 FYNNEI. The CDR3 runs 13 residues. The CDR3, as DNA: TGTGCCAGCAGTGCATTACCTAATCAGCCCCAGCATTTT. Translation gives CASSALPNQPQHF.

The CDR3 region has the DNA TGCAGCGCCCATCCCCCTGGACAGGAGAACACCGGGGAGCTGTTTTTT. Translating it yields CSAHPPGQENTGELFF. The chain carries TRBV29-1 and TRBJ2-2, with 7 bases matching TRBD1. After removal of 7 bases from V and 1 base from J, the junction contained 12 bases not matched to a gene. This CDR3 is 16 amino acids long. Germline loops: CDR1 SQVTM, CDR2 ANQGSEA.

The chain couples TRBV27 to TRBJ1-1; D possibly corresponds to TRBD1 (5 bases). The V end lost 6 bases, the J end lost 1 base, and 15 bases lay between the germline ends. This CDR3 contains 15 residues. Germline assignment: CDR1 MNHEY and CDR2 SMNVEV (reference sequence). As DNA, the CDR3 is TGTGCCAGCAGCTTCCTAGGGGTCGGGAACACTGAAGCTTTCTTT. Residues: CASSFLGVGNTEAFF.

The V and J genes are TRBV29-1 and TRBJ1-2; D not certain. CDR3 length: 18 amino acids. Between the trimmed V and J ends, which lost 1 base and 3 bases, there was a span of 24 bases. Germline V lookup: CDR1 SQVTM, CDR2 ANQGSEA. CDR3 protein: CSVEVKRKHGGIDYGYTF. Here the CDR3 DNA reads TGCAGCGTTGAAGTCAAAAGGAAACACGGAGGGATCGACTATGGCTACACCTTC.

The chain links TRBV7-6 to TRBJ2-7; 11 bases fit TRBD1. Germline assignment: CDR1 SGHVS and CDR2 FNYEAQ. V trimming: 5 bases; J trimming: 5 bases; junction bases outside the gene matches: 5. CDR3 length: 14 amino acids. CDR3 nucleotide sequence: TGTGCCAGCAGCCCTTCGGGACAGGGGGACGAGCAGTACTTC. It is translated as CASSPSGQGDEQYF.

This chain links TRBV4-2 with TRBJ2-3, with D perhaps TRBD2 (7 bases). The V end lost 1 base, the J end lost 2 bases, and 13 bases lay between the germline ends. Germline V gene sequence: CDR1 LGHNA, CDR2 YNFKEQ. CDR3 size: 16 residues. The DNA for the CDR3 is TGTGCCAGCAGCCAAGTAGGGGGGGGGAACACAGATACGCAGTATTTT. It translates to CASSQVGGGNTDTQYF.

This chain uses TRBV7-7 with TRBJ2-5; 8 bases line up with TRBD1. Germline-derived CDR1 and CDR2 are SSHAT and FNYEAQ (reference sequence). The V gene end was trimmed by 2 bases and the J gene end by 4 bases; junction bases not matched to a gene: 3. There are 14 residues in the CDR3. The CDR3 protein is CASSLSRGRETQYF. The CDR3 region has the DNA TGTGCCAGCAGCTTAAGCAGGGGGCGAGAGACCCAGTACTTC. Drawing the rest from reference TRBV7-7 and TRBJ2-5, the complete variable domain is GAGVSQSPRYKVTKRGQDVTLRCDPISSHATLYWYQQALGQGPEFLTYFNYEAQPDKSGLPSDRFSAERPEGSISTLTIQRTEQRDSAMYRCASSLSRGRETQYFGPGTRLLVL.

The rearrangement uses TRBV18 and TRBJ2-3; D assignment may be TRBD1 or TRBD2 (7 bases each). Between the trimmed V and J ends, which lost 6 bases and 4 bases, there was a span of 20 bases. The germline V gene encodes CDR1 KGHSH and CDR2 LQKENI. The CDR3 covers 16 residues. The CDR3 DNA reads TGTGCCAGCTCCCAGGGGGGGTCAGGGTCGGCAGATACGCAGTATTTT. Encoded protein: CASSQGGSGSADTQYF.

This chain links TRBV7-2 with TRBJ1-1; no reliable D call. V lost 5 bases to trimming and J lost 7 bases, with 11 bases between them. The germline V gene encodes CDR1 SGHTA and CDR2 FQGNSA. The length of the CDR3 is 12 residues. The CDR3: CASSITPDEAFF. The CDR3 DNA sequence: TGTGCCAGCAGCATCACCCCCGATGAAGCTTTCTTT.

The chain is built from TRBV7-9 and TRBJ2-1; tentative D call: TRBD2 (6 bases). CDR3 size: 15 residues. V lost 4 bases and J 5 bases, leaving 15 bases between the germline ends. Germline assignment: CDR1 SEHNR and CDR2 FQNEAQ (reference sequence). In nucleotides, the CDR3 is TGTGCCAGCAGCTCCCCTCACGCGGGGAACAATGAGCAGTTCTTC. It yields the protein CASSSPHAGNNEQFF.

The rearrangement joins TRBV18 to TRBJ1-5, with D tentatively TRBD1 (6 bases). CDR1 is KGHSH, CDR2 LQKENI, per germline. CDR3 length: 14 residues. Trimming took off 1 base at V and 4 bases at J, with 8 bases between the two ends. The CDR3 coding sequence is TGTGCCAGCTCACCACAGGACAGAAATCAGCCCCAGCATTTT. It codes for CASSPQDRNQPQHF.

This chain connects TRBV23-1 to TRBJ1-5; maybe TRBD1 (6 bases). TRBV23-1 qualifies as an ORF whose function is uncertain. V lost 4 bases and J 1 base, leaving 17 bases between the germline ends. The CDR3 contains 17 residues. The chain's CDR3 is CASSRARATGSNQPQHF. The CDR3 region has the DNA TGCGCCAGCAGTCGGGCCAGGGCCACAGGGAGCAATCAGCCCCAGCATTTT.

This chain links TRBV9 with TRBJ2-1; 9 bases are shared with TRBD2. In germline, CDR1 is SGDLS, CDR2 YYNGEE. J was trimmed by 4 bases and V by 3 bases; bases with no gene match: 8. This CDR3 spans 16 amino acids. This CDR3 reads CASSDESGGPYNEQFF. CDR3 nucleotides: TGTGCCAGCAGCGATGAAAGCGGGGGGCCTTACAATGAGCAGTTCTTC.

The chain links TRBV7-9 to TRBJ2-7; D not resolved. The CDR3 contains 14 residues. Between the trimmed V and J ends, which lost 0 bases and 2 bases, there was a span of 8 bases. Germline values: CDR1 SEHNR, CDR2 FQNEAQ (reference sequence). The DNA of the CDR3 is TGTGCCAGCAGCTTAGCCGCAACGACCTACGAGCAGTACTTC. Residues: CASSLAATTYEQYF.

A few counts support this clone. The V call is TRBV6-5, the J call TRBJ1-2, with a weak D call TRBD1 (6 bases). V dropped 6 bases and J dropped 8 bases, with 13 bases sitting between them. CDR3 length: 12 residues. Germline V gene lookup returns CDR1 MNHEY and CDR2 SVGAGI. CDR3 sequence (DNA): TGTGCCAGCAGCACAGGGCTCTGGGGCTACACCTTC. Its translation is CASSTGLWGYTF.

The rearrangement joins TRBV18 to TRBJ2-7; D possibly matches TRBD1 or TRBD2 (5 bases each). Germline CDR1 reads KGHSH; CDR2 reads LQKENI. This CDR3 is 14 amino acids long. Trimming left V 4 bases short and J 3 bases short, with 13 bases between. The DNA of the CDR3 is TGTGCCAGCTCACGGGACGGGAAATACTACGAGCAGTACTTC. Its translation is CASSRDGKYYEQYF.

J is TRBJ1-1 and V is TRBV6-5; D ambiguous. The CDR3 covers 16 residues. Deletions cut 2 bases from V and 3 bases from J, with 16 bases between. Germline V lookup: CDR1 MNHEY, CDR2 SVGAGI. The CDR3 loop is CASSYRVTGGHTEAFF. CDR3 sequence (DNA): TGTGCCAGCAGTTACAGGGTAACGGGCGGGCACACTGAAGCTTTCTTT.

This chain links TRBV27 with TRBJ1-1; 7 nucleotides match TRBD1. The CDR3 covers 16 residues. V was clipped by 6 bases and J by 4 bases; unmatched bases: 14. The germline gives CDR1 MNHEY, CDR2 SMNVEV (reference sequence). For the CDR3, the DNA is TGTGCCAGCAGCCCCCCCCCGACAGGGTTGGGCACTGAAGCTTTCTTT. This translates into CASSPPPTGLGTEAFF.

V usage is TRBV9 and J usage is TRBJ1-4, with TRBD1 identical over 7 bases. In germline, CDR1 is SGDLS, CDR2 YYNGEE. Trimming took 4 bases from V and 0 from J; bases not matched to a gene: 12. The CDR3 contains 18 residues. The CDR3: CASSPRLGQVATNEKLFF. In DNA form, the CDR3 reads TGTGCCAGCAGCCCTCGACTCGGACAGGTCGCAACTAATGAAAAACTGTTTTTT.

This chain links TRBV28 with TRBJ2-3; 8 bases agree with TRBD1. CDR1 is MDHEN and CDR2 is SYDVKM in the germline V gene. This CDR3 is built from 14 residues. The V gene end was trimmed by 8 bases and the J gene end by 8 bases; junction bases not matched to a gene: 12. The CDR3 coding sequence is TGTGCCAGCCGGAGGCAGGGGGCTGGAGGTACGCAGTATTTT. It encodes CASRRQGAGGTQYF. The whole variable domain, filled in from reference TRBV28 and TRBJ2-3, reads DVKVTQSSRYLVKRTGEKVFLECVQDMDHENMFWYRQDPGLGLRLIYFSYDVKMKEKGDIPEGYSVSREKKERFSLILESASTNQTSMYLCASRRQGAGGTQYFGPGTRLTVL.

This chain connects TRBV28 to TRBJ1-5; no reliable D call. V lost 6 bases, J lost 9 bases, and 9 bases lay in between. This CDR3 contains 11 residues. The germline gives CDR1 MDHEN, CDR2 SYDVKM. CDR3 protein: CASSSPRPQHF. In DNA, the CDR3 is TGTGCCAGCAGCTCACCGAGGCCCCAGCATTTT.

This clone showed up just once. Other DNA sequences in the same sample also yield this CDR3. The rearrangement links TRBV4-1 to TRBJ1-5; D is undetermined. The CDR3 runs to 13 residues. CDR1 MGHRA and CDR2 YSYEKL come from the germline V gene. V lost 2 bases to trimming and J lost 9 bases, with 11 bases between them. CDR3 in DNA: TGCGCCAGCAGCCAACTGGAGGAGCGGCCCCAGCATTTT. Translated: CASSQLEERPQHF.

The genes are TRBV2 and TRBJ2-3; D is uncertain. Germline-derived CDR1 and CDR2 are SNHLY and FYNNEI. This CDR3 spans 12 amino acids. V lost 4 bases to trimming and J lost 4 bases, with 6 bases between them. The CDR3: CASSVGADTQYF. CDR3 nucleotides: TGTGCCAGCAGTGTTGGAGCAGATACGCAGTATTTT.

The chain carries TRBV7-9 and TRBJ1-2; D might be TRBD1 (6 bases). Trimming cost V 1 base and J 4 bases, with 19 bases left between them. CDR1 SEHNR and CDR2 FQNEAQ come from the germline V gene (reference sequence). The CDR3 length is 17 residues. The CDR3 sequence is CASSLEWEGRGRYGYTF. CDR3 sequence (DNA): TGTGCCAGCAGCTTAGAGTGGGAGGGCAGGGGACGCTATGGCTACACCTTC.

CDR3 amino acids: CASSANSDGRASPYGYTF. The CDR3 DNA reads as TGTGCCAGCAGCGCGAATTCGGACGGTCGGGCTTCTCCTTATGGCTACACCTTC. The rearrangement links TRBV9 to TRBJ1-2; D gene unclear. V lost 3 bases and J lost 5, with 26 bases in between. Germline V lookup: CDR1 SGDLS, CDR2 YYNGEE. The CDR3 extends over 18 amino acids.